Listed below are T cell receptor beta chains from one sample, sequenced in a study of blood T cell repertoires in COVID-19. Data came from immunoSEQ multiplex PCR; TCRdb stores just in-frame clones and leaves some out. Of about 59,000 clones listed, around 79% are singletons. Source material: peripheral blood. All receptors derive from a man aged 55 to 69 with acute or convalescent COVID-19. Both conserved end residues are part of each CDR3. A D gene is named only where the DNA matches it firmly. Expanded clones get a size class; other rows say once, few or many, or leave the size out.

CDR3 DNA | CDR3 protein | D gene | V gene | CDR3 length | clone size | J gene
TGTGCCAGCAGTTACGGGGCAGGGATAGCTTTCTTT | CASSYGAGIAFF | NA | TRBV6-6 | 12 | NA | TRBJ1-1
TGCAGTGCTAGAGATGGCGCGGTCCAGTTCTTC | CSARDGAVQFF | NA | TRBV20-1 | 11 | once | TRBJ2-1
TGCAGCACTGGCAGGGGAACCGACGAGCAGTACTTC | CSTGRGTDEQYF | NA | TRBV29-1 | 12 | once | TRBJ2-7
TGTGCCAGCAGCTTGATCGGAGAGACAGGGCTAGGCACTGAAGCTTTCTTT | CASSLIGETGLGTEAFF | TRBD1 | TRBV5-6 | 17 | NA | TRBJ1-1
TGTGCCATCAGTGTGGGGCCGAACACCGGGGAGCTGTTTTTT | CAISVGPNTGELFF | NA | TRBV10-3 | 14 | NA | TRBJ2-2
TGTGCCAGCAGCGTAGACCCCGGACAGGGCAAAGCTTTCTTT | CASSVDPGQGKAFF | TRBD1 | TRBV9 | 14 | once | TRBJ1-1
TGCGCCAGCCACACAGGGTCCGGGGAGCTGTTTTTT | CASHTGSGELFF | NA | TRBV4-1 | 12 | few | TRBJ2-2
TGTGCCAGCAGTGAAGTACGTCCAGTCACAGATACGCAGTATTTT | CASSEVRPVTDTQYF | NA | TRBV2 | 15 | NA | TRBJ2-3
TGTGCCAGCAGTGAAGCCGAGGGGGTCTATGGCTACACCTTC | CASSEAEGVYGYTF | NA | TRBV2 | 14 | few | TRBJ1-2
TGTGCCAGCAGTCTTCGACAGCAAGAGACCCAGTACTTC | CASSLRQQETQYF | NA | TRBV6-5 | 13 | NA | TRBJ2-5
TGTGCCACCGGCAGACAGGGGGCCTACAATGAGCAGTTCTTC | CATGRQGAYNEQFF | TRBD1 | TRBV19 | 14 | NA | TRBJ2-1
TGTGCCAGCAGCGTTACTAGCACGAATGAGCAGTTCTTC | CASSVTSTNEQFF | NA | TRBV2 | 13 | few | TRBJ2-1
TGTGCCAGCAGTTTCCAACAGGGGTCCCTCACAGATACGCAGTATTTT | CASSFQQGSLTDTQYF | TRBD1 | TRBV28 | 16 | NA | TRBJ2-3
TGTGCCAGCAGCGTTGCGGACTGGGATTCACCCCTCCACTTT | CASSVADWDSPLHF | NA | TRBV9 | 14 | NA | TRBJ1-6
TGTGCCACCAGCAGGGGTAGCGGGAGCTCCAATGAGCAGTTCTTC | CATSRGSGSSNEQFF | TRBD2 | TRBV15 | 15 | NA | TRBJ2-1
TGTGCCAGCAGCCTCACAGGGATTTCACCCCTCCACTTT | CASSLTGISPLHF | NA | TRBV11-2 | 13 | NA | TRBJ1-6
TGTGCCAGCAGCTTGTCAGTTTACAATGAGCAGTTCTTC | CASSLSVYNEQFF | NA | TRBV5-5 | 13 | NA | TRBJ2-1
TGTGCCAGCAGAGTCCTTCTCAGGCGCCAGGGGAAGAGCACTGAAGCTTTCTTT | CASRVLLRRQGKSTEAFF | NA | TRBV28 | 18 | NA | TRBJ1-1
TGTGCCATCAGTGTGACGGGGAACACTGAAGCTTTCTTT | CAISVTGNTEAFF | NA | TRBV10-3 | 13 | NA | TRBJ1-1
TGTGCCTGGGGCGAGGAAAAACTGTTTTTT | CAWGEEKLFF | NA | TRBV30 | 10 | NA | TRBJ1-4
TGCGCCAGCAGCCAAGGACAGGGTTGGGGTCAGCCCCAGCATTTT | CASSQGQGWGQPQHF | TRBD1 | TRBV4-1 | 15 | NA | TRBJ1-5
TGCGCCAGCAGCGAGGGAGTTGGGGAGACCCAGTACTTC | CASSEGVGETQYF | NA | TRBV5-1 | 13 | NA | TRBJ2-5
TGTGCCACCCGGGACTTCAACTCCTACGAGCAGTACTTC | CATRDFNSYEQYF | NA | TRBV10-3 | 13 | NA | TRBJ2-7
TGCGCCAGCAGCTTTCAACAGGGGGCGGGTGAGCAGTTCTTC | CASSFQQGAGEQFF | TRBD1 | TRBV5-1 | 14 | once | TRBJ2-1
TGTGCCAGCAGTTCGACAGACACCTACGAGCAGTACTTC | CASSSTDTYEQYF | NA | TRBV28 | 13 | NA | TRBJ2-7
TGTGCCAGCAGCTTAAAGGGGCGGCCCTACGAGCAGTACTTC | CASSLKGRPYEQYF | NA | TRBV7-8 | 14 | NA | TRBJ2-7
TGTGCCAGCAGTGAAGCGGGCAGACCCTACGAGCAGTACTTC | CASSEAGRPYEQYF | NA | TRBV6-1 | 14 | NA | TRBJ2-7
TGTGCCAGCAGCCCTGCCCGGGGGGTGGATGGCTACACCTTC | CASSPARGVDGYTF | NA | TRBV9 | 14 | NA | TRBJ1-2
TGCGCCAGCAGTGCGACAGGGACCCAAGAGACCCAGTACTTC | CASSATGTQETQYF | TRBD1 | TRBV10-1 | 14 | NA | TRBJ2-5
TGCGCCAGCAGCTCCCAAGCGGGAGACCTGGCTGAAGCTTTCTTT | CASSSQAGDLAEAFF | NA | TRBV4-1 | 15 | once | TRBJ1-1
TGCGCCAGCAGCCCGGGTCCCTCTAGCAATCAGCCCCAGCATTTT | CASSPGPSSNQPQHF | NA | TRBV4-3 | 15 | few | TRBJ1-5
TGTGCCAGCAGTTACCCGAACGACAGGGAGGATGGCTACACCTTC | CASSYPNDREDGYTF | TRBD1 | TRBV6-6 | 15 | NA | TRBJ1-2
TGTGCCAGCAGCCAATGGGCAGGTCAGAACACTGAAGCTTTCTTT | CASSQWAGQNTEAFF | NA | TRBV16 | 15 | few | TRBJ1-1
TGTGCCAGCAGTGTCCAACCGGGGGATCAGCCCCAGCATTTT | CASSVQPGDQPQHF | NA | TRBV6-4 | 14 | NA | TRBJ1-5
TGTGCCAGTAGTATGTGGCCTCAAGAGACCCAGTACTTC | CASSMWPQETQYF | NA | TRBV19 | 13 | NA | TRBJ2-5
TGCAGCGTTGTGACAGAATCCAATCAGCCCCAGCATTTT | CSVVTESNQPQHF | NA | TRBV29-1 | 13 | NA | TRBJ1-5
TGTGCCAGCAGCTTAGAAGTAGCGGGGAACAATGAGCAGTTCTTC | CASSLEVAGNNEQFF | TRBD2 | TRBV7-9 | 15 | NA | TRBJ2-1
TGTGCCAGCAGTTCACGGGACAGGGGAGGGACCCAGTACTTC | CASSSRDRGGTQYF | TRBD1 | TRBV28 | 14 | NA | TRBJ2-5
TGTGCCAGCAGCGACAGGGATCAGCCCCAGCATTTT | CASSDRDQPQHF | TRBD1 | TRBV7-2 | 12 | NA | TRBJ1-5
TGTGCCAGCACCAACACCGGGACAGGGGGGGTCGAGCAGTACTTC | CASTNTGTGGVEQYF | TRBD1 | TRBV28 | 15 | NA | TRBJ2-7
TGTGCCAGCAGCTTAGGTGTAAATCAGCCCCAGCATTTT | CASSLGVNQPQHF | NA | TRBV7-8 | 13 | NA | TRBJ1-5
TGTGCCAGCAGTCCGGGACAGGGGGCCACCTCTGGGGCCAACGTCCTGACTTTC | CASSPGQGATSGANVLTF | TRBD1 | TRBV11-2 | 18 | NA | TRBJ2-6
TGTGCCAGCAGCCCCTCGGCGGGGCCCCATACCTCCTACGAGCAGTACTTC | CASSPSAGPHTSYEQYF | NA | TRBV7-2 | 17 | NA | TRBJ2-7
TGTGCCAGCAGCCCCTACCAGGGTAGCGGCTACACCTTC | CASSPYQGSGYTF | NA | TRBV12-3/TRBV12-4 | 13 | NA | TRBJ1-2